The rows below give T cell receptor beta chains drawn from one sample of a study of blood T cells in healthy people across ages. TCRdb re-analysed the 5' RACE reads in MiXCR, keeping a single row per CDR3 protein. The sample holds hundreds of thousands of distinct CDR3 sequences, about 30% seen once. Sample: blood. All receptors come from a woman of 80 years or more in good health. Both conserved end residues are part of each CDR3. Fields, in order: V gene, J gene, D gene, clone size, CDR3 protein, CDR3 DNA. A D gene is named only where the DNA matches it firmly. Size is omitted from some rows. Given values are once, few, many or a class for expanded clones.

>TRBV28|TRBJ1-5|-|-
CASSLPHQPQHF
TGTGCCAGCAGTTTGCCCCATCAGCCCCAGCATTTT
>TRBV20-1|TRBJ2-1|-|once
CGARVAGANEQFF
TGCGGTGCTAGAGTTGCGGGGGCCAATGAGCAGTTCTTC
>TRBV20-1|TRBJ1-1|-|few
CSARGIRAQAFF
TGCAGTGCCAGAGGCATCCGGGCTCAAGCTTTCTTT
>TRBV7-9|TRBJ2-1|-|many
CASSLARTGRYNEQFF
TGTGCCAGCAGCTTAGCGCGAACAGGGAGGTACAATGAGCAGTTCTTC
>TRBV27|TRBJ2-7|-|many
CASSLSWEGEQYF
TGTGCCAGCAGTTTATCTTGGGAAGGCGAGCAGTACTTC
>TRBV20-1|TRBJ2-7|-|-
CSAVGVRPGEQYF
TGCAGTGCTGTAGGGGTGAGGCCCGGCGAGCAGTACTTC
>TRBV20-1|TRBJ2-3|TRBD2|many
CSASLTSGGYSTDTQYF
TGCAGTGCTAGCTTAACTAGCGGGGGGTACTCCACAGATACGCAGTATTTT
>TRBV12-3/TRBV12-4|TRBJ1-5|-|many
CASERGALQPQHF
TGTGCCAGCGAGAGGGGGGCTTTGCAGCCCCAGCATTTT
>TRBV6-5|TRBJ2-1|TRBD1|many
CASSYFPGTETNEQFF
TGTGCCAGCAGTTACTTCCCCGGGACAGAGACGAATGAGCAGTTCTTC
>TRBV7-3|TRBJ2-2|-|few
CASSYLPGTLNTGELFF
TGTGCCAGCAGCTACTTACCCGGGACACTGAACACCGGGGAGCTGTTTTTT
>TRBV28|TRBJ2-7|-|many
CASSFPPSVEQYF
TGTGCCAGCAGCTTTCCCCCTTCCGTCGAGCAGTACTTC
>TRBV28|TRBJ2-2|-|few
CASSFEGGWYTGELFF
TGTGCCAGCAGTTTCGAGGGGGGATGGTACACCGGGGAGCTGTTTTTT
>TRBV18|TRBJ1-1|TRBD1|many
CASSPWTGKKTEAFF
TGTGCCAGCTCACCATGGACAGGGAAAAAAACTGAAGCTTTCTTT
>TRBV12-3/TRBV12-4|TRBJ2-2|-|few
CASGLNTGELFF
TGTGCCAGCGGCCTGAACACCGGGGAGCTGTTTTTT
>TRBV30|TRBJ1-2|-|many
CAFAGGTNYGYTF
TGTGCCTTTGCGGGGGGGACTAACTATGGCTACACCTTC
>TRBV5-1|TRBJ1-2|-|-
CASSLAGPHGYTF
TGCGCCAGCAGCTTGGCCGGTCCCCATGGCTACACCTTC
>TRBV9|TRBJ2-1|-|many
CASSVEVGGPYEQFF
TGTGCCAGCAGCGTAGAGGTGGGGGGGCCATATGAGCAGTTCTTC
>TRBV6-5|TRBJ1-3|-|-
CASSYGGIRSGDTIYF
TGTGCCAGCAGTTATGGAGGGATCCGCTCTGGAGACACCATATATTTT
>TRBV2|TRBJ1-1|-|few
CASRQGEDTEAFF
TGTGCCAGCAGACAGGGTGAGGACACTGAAGCTTTCTTT
>TRBV10-3|TRBJ2-3|TRBD1|many
CAIMGTGFSGGDTQYF
TGTGCCATCATGGGGACAGGGTTTTCCGGGGGAGATACGCAGTATTTT
>TRBV6-1|TRBJ1-1|TRBD1|-
CASSGMRGQGLGTEAFF
TGTGCCAGCAGTGGTATGAGGGGACAGGGTTTGGGCACTGAAGCTTTCTTT
>TRBV6-6|TRBJ2-2|TRBD1|many
CASSWTGTGELFF
TGTGCCAGCAGTTGGACAGGGACCGGGGAGCTGTTTTTT
>TRBV7-2|TRBJ1-4|-|-
CASSLSSVGPFNEKLFF
TGTGCCAGCAGCTTAAGTAGCGTCGGACCGTTTAATGAAAAACTGTTTTTT
>TRBV7-3|TRBJ1-1|TRBD1|-
CASSLSRDRGRAFF
TGTGCCAGCAGCTTAAGCCGGGACAGGGGGCGAGCTTTCTTT
>TRBV5-1|TRBJ2-5|-|many
CASSSQPGPQETQYF
TGCGCCAGCAGCTCGCAACCGGGACCCCAAGAGACCCAGTACTTC
>TRBV7-8|TRBJ2-3|-|many
CASSPGRISTDTQYF
TGTGCCAGCAGCCCAGGACGGATTAGCACAGATACGCAGTATTTT
>TRBV4-1|TRBJ1-5|-|many
CASSQDLRNQPQHF
TGCGCCAGCAGCCAAGACCTAAGGAATCAGCCCCAGCATTTT
>TRBV7-2|TRBJ2-1|-|-
CASSFGRAGEQFF
TGTGCCAGCAGCTTCGGCAGGGCGGGTGAGCAGTTCTTC
>TRBV3-1|TRBJ2-7|-|many
CASSRETYEQYF
TGTGCCAGCAGCCGGGAGACCTACGAGCAGTACTTC
>TRBV20-1|TRBJ2-3|TRBD2|-
CSARDLSSGRSTDTQYF
TGCAGTGCTAGAGATCTGTCTAGCGGGAGGAGCACAGATACGCAGTATTTT
>TRBV29-1|TRBJ2-7|-|few
CSVEAGAMREQYF
TGCAGCGTTGAAGCTGGAGCGATGAGGGAGCAGTACTTC
>TRBV6-6|TRBJ2-7|-|many
CASSFKMGSSYEQYF
TGTGCCAGCAGTTTCAAGATGGGCAGCTCCTACGAGCAGTACTTC
>TRBV29-1|TRBJ2-4|TRBD1|-
CSFISGGAAKNIQYF
TGCAGCTTCATCTCAGGGGGAGCGGCCAAAAACATTCAGTACTTC
>TRBV4-1|TRBJ2-5|-|many
CASSARRQTQYF
TGCGCCAGCAGCGCGCGTCGGCAGACCCAGTACTTC
>TRBV5-1|TRBJ1-4|-|-
CASSSTVGTNEKLFF
TGCGCCAGCAGCTCGACTGTAGGAACTAATGAAAAACTGTTTTTT
>TRBV11-3|TRBJ2-3|TRBD2|few
CASSLGGLAAYTQYF
TGTGCCAGCAGCTTAGGGGGACTAGCGGCCTATACGCAGTATTTT
>TRBV7-8|TRBJ1-4|-|-
CASSEDRKIKLFF
TGTGCCAGCAGCGAAGACAGGAAAATTAAACTGTTTTTT
>TRBV12-3/TRBV12-4|TRBJ2-1|-|many
CASSLTHGRLTYNEQFF
TGTGCCAGCAGTTTAACCCACGGGCGTCTCACCTACAATGAGCAGTTCTTC
>TRBV11-3|TRBJ2-1|TRBD1|-
CASSPDRGPLAIGVNEQFF
TGTGCCAGCAGCCCGGACAGGGGGCCGCTAGCGATCGGGGTTAATGAGCAGTTCTTC
>TRBV20-1|TRBJ1-5|TRBD1|-
CSAWDRERDSNQPQHF
TGCAGTGCTTGGGACAGGGAAAGGGATAGCAATCAGCCCCAGCATTTT
>TRBV5-1|TRBJ2-5|-|many
CASSFRVEETQYF
TGCGCCAGCAGCTTTAGAGTGGAGGAGACCCAGTACTTC
>TRBV2|TRBJ1-1|TRBD1|few
CASSEAGRGSTEAFF
TGTGCCAGCAGTGAAGCGGGCAGGGGGAGCACTGAAGCTTTCTTT
>TRBV6-1|TRBJ2-5|TRBD2|-
CASSLPRGIWDQETQYF
TGTGCCAGCAGTCTCCCGCGGGGGATTTGGGACCAAGAGACCCAGTACTTC
>TRBV7-3|TRBJ2-1|TRBD2|-
CASSRGGWLAGARPNEQFF
TGTGCCAGCAGTCGAGGGGGGTGGCTAGCGGGGGCCCGGCCCAATGAGCAGTTCTTC
>TRBV7-3|TRBJ2-7|-|many
CASSLMGTGEQYF
TGTGCCAGCAGCTTAATGGGTACTGGCGAGCAGTACTTC
>TRBV5-5|TRBJ2-2|-|few
CASSLGRIDTGELFF
TGTGCCAGCAGCTTGGGCAGGATCGACACCGGGGAGCTGTTTTTT
>TRBV6-6|TRBJ1-2|-|many
CASRPRQATNYGYTF
TGTGCCAGCAGGCCGCGACAGGCAACAAACTATGGCTACACCTTC
>TRBV29-1|TRBJ1-1|TRBD1|many
CSDGSGTGGLMNTEAFF
TGCAGCGACGGCTCCGGGACAGGGGGCTTGATGAACACTGAAGCTTTCTTT
>TRBV20-1|TRBJ2-2|TRBD2|-
CSARDGLAGGNTGELFF
TGCAGTGCTAGAGATGGACTAGCGGGGGGCAACACCGGGGAGCTGTTTTTT
>TRBV7-9|TRBJ2-5|-|many
CASSQTPGQLGRETQYF
TGTGCCAGCAGCCAAACCCCAGGACAATTGGGTCGGGAGACCCAGTACTTC
>TRBV27|TRBJ2-7|-|many
CASSYRTPLYEQYF
TGTGCCAGCAGTTATCGGACTCCCCTCTACGAGCAGTACTTC
>TRBV7-8|TRBJ1-1|-|-
CASSSVREAFF
TGTGCCAGCAGCTCGGTCCGGGAAGCTTTCTTT
>TRBV21-1|TRBJ1-2|-|many
CASSSRDPRPGNGYTF
TGTGCCAGCAGCTCACGGGACCCCCGTCCGGGTAATGGCTACACCTTC
>TRBV6-2/TRBV6-3|TRBJ2-7|TRBD2|many
CASTDRGGNSYEQYF
TGTGCCAGCACCGACCGGGGAGGGAACTCCTACGAGCAGTACTTC
>TRBV5-1|TRBJ2-3|TRBD2|-
CASSSGRPADTQYF
TGCGCCAGCAGTAGCGGGAGGCCCGCAGATACGCAGTATTTT
>TRBV25-1|TRBJ2-7|-|few
CASSDYYGAGYF
TGTGCCAGCAGTGACTACTACGGCGCCGGGTACTTC
>TRBV12-3/TRBV12-4|TRBJ2-3|-|-
CASRGTPDVQYF
TGTGCCAGCAGAGGGACCCCCGATGTGCAGTATTTT